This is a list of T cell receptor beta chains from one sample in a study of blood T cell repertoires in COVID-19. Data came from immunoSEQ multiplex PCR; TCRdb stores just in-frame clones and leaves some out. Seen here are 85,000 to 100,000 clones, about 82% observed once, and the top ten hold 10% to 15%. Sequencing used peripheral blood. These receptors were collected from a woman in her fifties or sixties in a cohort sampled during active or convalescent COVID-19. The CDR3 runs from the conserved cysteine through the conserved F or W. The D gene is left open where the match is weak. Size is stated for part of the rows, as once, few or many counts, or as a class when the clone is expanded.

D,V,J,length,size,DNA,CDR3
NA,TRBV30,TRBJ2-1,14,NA,TGTGCCTGGACCGGCGGGGTGGGGTACAATGAGCAGTTCTTC,CAWTGGVGYNEQFF
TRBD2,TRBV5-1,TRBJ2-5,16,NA,TGCGCCAGCAGCTTGGGGACTAGTCGAACCACAGAGACCCAGTACTTC,CASSLGTSRTTETQYF
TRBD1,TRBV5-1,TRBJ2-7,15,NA,TGCGCCAGCAGCTACGAGACAGGGAAATTGTACGAGCAGTACTTC,CASSYETGKLYEQYF
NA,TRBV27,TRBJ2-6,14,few,TGTGCCACCCGAGAGCAACCTGGGGCCAACGTCCTGACTTTC,CATREQPGANVLTF
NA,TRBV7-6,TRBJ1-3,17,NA,TGTGCCAGCAGCTTAGCGCCCGGGGGGCTGGAAGGAAACACCATATATTTT,CASSLAPGGLEGNTIYF
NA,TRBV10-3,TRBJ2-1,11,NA,TGTGCCATCAGTTATGACAATGAGCAGTTCTTC,CAISYDNEQFF
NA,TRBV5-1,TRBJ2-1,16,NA,TGCGCCAGCAGCCTTACTAGGTTGGTGAGAAGCGATGAGCAGTTCTTC,CASSLTRLVRSDEQFF
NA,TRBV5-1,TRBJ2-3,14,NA,TGCGCCAGCCGGCGGGCTATGGGCACAGATACGCAGTATTTT,CASRRAMGTDTQYF
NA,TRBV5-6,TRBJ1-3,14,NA,TGTGCCAGCAGCTTGAGGGGAAATGGAAACACCATATATTTT,CASSLRGNGNTIYF
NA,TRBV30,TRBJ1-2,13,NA,TGTGCCTGGAGTGTACAGAGTGTCTCTGGCTACACCTTC,CAWSVQSVSGYTF
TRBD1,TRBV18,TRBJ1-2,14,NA,TGTGCCAGCTCATCCGATCGGACAGGCGTCGGCTACACCTTC,CASSSDRTGVGYTF
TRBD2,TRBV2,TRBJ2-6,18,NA,TGTGCCAGCATAGGCGGACTAGCGGCCCTCTCTGGGGCCAACGTCCTGACTTTC,CASIGGLAALSGANVLTF
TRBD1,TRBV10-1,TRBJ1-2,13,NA,TGCGCCAGCAGCTTCGACAGGGATAATGGCTACACCTTC,CASSFDRDNGYTF
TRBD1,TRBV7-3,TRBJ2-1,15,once,TGTGCCAGCAGACCGGACAGGGGGCTGTACAATGAGCAGTTCTTC,CASRPDRGLYNEQFF
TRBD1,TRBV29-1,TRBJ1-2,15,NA,TGCAGCGTCGCCCGGGACAGGGGCTTAAGCTATGGCTACACCTTC,CSVARDRGLSYGYTF
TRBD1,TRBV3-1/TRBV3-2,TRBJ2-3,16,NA,TGTGCCAGCAGCCCTACAGGGGGCCTGGGCGCAGATACGCAGTATTTT,CASSPTGGLGADTQYF
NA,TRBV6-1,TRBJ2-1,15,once,TGTGCCAGCAGTGAAGCTAGCAGGGTAGGGAATGAGCAGTTCTTC,CASSEASRVGNEQFF
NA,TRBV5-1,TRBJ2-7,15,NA,TGCGCCAGCAGCTTGGAACAGGGTGCGGCCTACGAGCAGTACTTC,CASSLEQGAAYEQYF
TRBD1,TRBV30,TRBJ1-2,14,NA,TGTGCCTGGAGTGCGGGACAGGCCTACTATGGCTACACCTTC,CAWSAGQAYYGYTF
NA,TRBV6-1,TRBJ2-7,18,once,TGTGCCAGCAGTGAAAAAAATTATCAATTAGACAGCAACTACGAGCAGTACTTC,CASSEKNYQLDSNYEQYF
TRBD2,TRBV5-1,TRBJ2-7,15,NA,TGCGCCAGCAGCCGAGGGACTAGCGGGGAGTACGAGCAGTACTTC,CASSRGTSGEYEQYF
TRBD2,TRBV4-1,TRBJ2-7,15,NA,TGCGCCAGCAGCCTCGGGACTAGCGTCTCCTACGAGCAGTACTTC,CASSLGTSVSYEQYF
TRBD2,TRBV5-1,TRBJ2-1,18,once,TGCGCCAGCAGCAGTACCCTAGCGGGAGGTCGAACCTACAATGAGCAGTTCTTC,CASSSTLAGGRTYNEQFF
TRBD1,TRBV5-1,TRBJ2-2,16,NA,TGCGCCAGCAGCCGAGGACAGGGGACGCACACCGGGGAGCTGTTTTTT,CASSRGQGTHTGELFF
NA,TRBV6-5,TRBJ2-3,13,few,TGTGCCAGCAGCCTTTGGACAGCGGATACGCAGTATTTT,CASSLWTADTQYF
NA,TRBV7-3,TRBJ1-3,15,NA,TGTGCCAGCAGCCGAGAGGGGGGGCCTGGAAACACCATATATTTT,CASSREGGPGNTIYF
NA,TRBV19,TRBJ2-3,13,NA,TGTGCCAGTAGGGGCAGGGTCCCAGATACGCAGTATTTT,CASRGRVPDTQYF
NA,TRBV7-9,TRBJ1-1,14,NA,TGTGCCAGCAACCTCGACGGGGCGGGAGGCGAAGCTTTCTTT,CASNLDGAGGEAFF
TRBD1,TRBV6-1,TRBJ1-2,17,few,TGTGCCAGCAGTGACCCCGGGACAGGGGGAGCTAACTATGGCTACACCTTC,CASSDPGTGGANYGYTF
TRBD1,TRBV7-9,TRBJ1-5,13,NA,TGTGCCAGCTCTACAGGGGTGAATCAGCCCCAGCATTTT,CASSTGVNQPQHF
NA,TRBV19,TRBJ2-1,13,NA,TGTGCCAGTAGTATAGGACTTCGCTATGAGCAGTTCTTC,CASSIGLRYEQFF
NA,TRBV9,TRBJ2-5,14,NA,TGTGCCAGCAGCACCCGCGGCGGGGTCGAGACCCAGTACTTC,CASSTRGGVETQYF
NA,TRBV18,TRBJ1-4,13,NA,TGTGCCAGCTCACTCCTAGCTAATGAAAAACTGTTTTTT,CASSLLANEKLFF
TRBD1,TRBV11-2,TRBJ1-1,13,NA,TGTGCCAGCAGCTTAGATTTGGGACAGGAAGCTTTCTTT,CASSLDLGQEAFF
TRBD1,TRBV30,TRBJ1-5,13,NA,TGTGCCTGGAGTAGGGGGCCTGATCAGCCCCAGCATTTT,CAWSRGPDQPQHF